This TCR beta chain was found in a study of cytomegalovirus exposure and HLA in healthy donors. Looking at the study overall: A prior study identified over 100 million unique TCR beta sequences from 200 million or so T cells. Of some 410 genotyped donors, 80% to 85% grouped in the Caucasian-associated ancestry cluster.

Of note for this clone: Its antigen is unidentified. Other DNA sequences in the same sample also yield this CDR3.

Overall study results and limits: Later, an analysis found that common viral pathogens appeared to be linked with several of the most significant clusters. The study dropped some indistinguishable V segments, TRBV6-2 and TRBV6-3 among them.

With 60 Vbeta and 13 Jbeta primers, the PCR was carried out. Data came from immunoSEQ multiplex PCR; TCRdb stores just in-frame clones and leaves some out. The sample lists about 210,000 clones, 75% to 80% occurring once. Germline assignment: CDR1 SGHNT and CDR2 YYREEE (reference sequence). Trimming removed 0 bases at V and 5 bases at J, with 8 bases between. The CDR3 is 13 residues long. Sequenced sample: PBMCs. The source is a male donor in good health and CMV-seronegative. The gene calls are TRBV5-4 and TRBJ1-2; no reliable D call. CDR3: CASSLEGGYGYTF. Written as DNA, the CDR3 is TGTGCCAGCAGCTTGGAGGGAGGGTATGGCTACACCTTC.